This T cell receptor (beta chain) was retrieved from a study of regulatory T cells in long-lasting Graves disease. Broader study findings: It was peripheral blood alone, not thyroid tissue, that was studied. TRBV28, TRBJ1-2 and TRBJ2-5 were favored in persistent disease.

Sequencing libraries for TCR beta were prepared with iRepertoire HTBI primers and Arm-PCR of CDR3 regions. TCRdb reanalysed the multiplex PCR reads using MiXCR and keeps one entry per CDR3 protein. The sample has hundreds of thousands of distinct CDR3 sequences, around 20% seen once. As to time point: persistent/refractory GD, antithyroid drugs over 5 years with positive TRAb. Scientists built the TCR library using RNA that was extracted from PBMCs. Graves' disease diagnosis followed American Thyroid Association guidelines. This clonotype turned up a few times. Its antigen is not identified. Germline V lookup: CDR1 KGHSH, CDR2 LQKENI. This CDR3 spans 14 amino acids. Trimming took 1 base from V and 4 from J; bases not matched to a gene: 3.

The sequenced sample was peripheral blood mononuclear cells (PBMCs), obtained when the disease was refractory, from a patient treated with antithyroid drugs. The sequence was obtained from a female donor with Graves disease. The genes are TRBV18 and TRBJ2-7, with 8 nucleotides matching TRBD1. The chain's CDR3 is CASSPLRTGYEQYF. DNA of the CDR3: TGTGCCAGCTCACCACTTCGGACAGGGTACGAGCAGTACTTC.